Shown below are 14 T cell receptor beta chains from a single sample sequenced in a study of cytomegalovirus exposure and HLA in healthy donors. In the PCR, 60 Vbeta and 13 Jbeta primers were used. Assay used: immunoSEQ multiplex PCR; TCRdb lists only in-frame clones, some missing. The profile shows some 180,000 clones, about an eighth of them singletons. The sequenced material came from PBMCs. The receptors here all came from a middle-aged man in good health and CMV-seropositive.

The chain joins TRBV11-3 to TRBJ2-3, with 13 bases matching TRBD2. The V gene end was trimmed by 3 bases and the J gene end by 0 bases; junction bases not matched to a gene: 6. The germline gives CDR1 SGHNT, CDR2 YENEEA. The length of the CDR3 is 18 residues. The CDR3 DNA reads TGTGCCAGCAGCTTGCGACCGGGACTAGCGGGGAGCACAGATACGCAGTATTTT. It is translated as CASSLRPGLAGSTDTQYF.

About this clone: A junction boundary mismatches the germline segment, possibly from a read error. The J gene is TRBJ2-5, the V gene TRBV7-7, with 13 bases aligning to TRBD2. Germline CDR1 and CDR2: SSHAT and FNYEAQ (reference sequence). The CDR3 consists of 16 residues. The CDR3 sequence is CASSLATSGGQETQYF. The CDR3 DNA reads TGTGCTAGCAGCTTAGCGACTAGCGGGGGGCAAGAGACCCAGTACTTC.

This sequence joins TRBV4-3 and TRBJ2-5; 11 nucleotides align to TRBD1. The germline V gene encodes CDR1 LGHNA and CDR2 YSLEER. The CDR3 totals 17 residues. With V trimmed by 3 bases and J by 6 bases, 12 bases remained unmatched. CDR3 loop: CASSHEIVGQGAKTQYF. CDR3 bases: TGCGCCAGCAGCCACGAGATAGTAGGACAGGGGGCGAAGACCCAGTACTTC.

This clone occurred a few times. The chain joins TRBV6-4 to TRBJ2-1; possibly TRBD1 for D (5 bases). Trimming left V 4 bases short and J 4 bases short, with 14 bases between. CDR1 is MRHNA and CDR2 is SNTAGT in the germline V gene. The CDR3 length is 15 residues. The CDR3: CASSVDKTKYNEQFF. Written as DNA, the CDR3 is TGTGCCAGCAGTGTGGACAAGACAAAGTACAATGAGCAGTTCTTC.

This clone was picked up a small number of times. This sequence joins TRBV5-4 and TRBJ2-1, with D maybe TRBD1 (6 bases). CDR1 and CDR2 from the germline V gene are SGHNT and YYREEE (reference sequence). The CDR3 runs 15 residues. The germline V and J ends were trimmed by 0 bases and 5 bases, with 12 bases remaining between them. The DNA of the CDR3 is TGTGCCAGCAGCTTGGGCTGGACAGTGAACAATGAGCAGTTCTTC. Its protein product is CASSLGWTVNNEQFF.

This clone was counted at least ten times. CDR3 sequence reads: CASSAGLWGTEAFF. The DNA for the CDR3 is TGTGCCAGCAGCGCGGGACTCTGGGGGACTGAAGCTTTCTTT. This rearrangement joins TRBV5-4 to TRBJ1-1, with a weak D call TRBD1 (5 bases). Germline assignment: CDR1 SGHNT and CDR2 YYREEE (reference sequence). V lost 4 bases to trimming and J lost 5 bases, with 15 bases between them. The CDR3 is made up of 14 amino acids.

This rearrangement joins TRBV28 to TRBJ1-2; possible D gene TRBD1, 6 bases. The CDR3 loop spans 13 amino acids. The V end lost 9 bases, the J end lost 4 bases, and 15 bases lay between the germline ends. Per the germline V gene, CDR1 is MDHEN and CDR2 is SYDVKM. This CDR3 reads CASLQGGFYGYTF. DNA for the CDR3: TGTGCCAGTCTACAGGGCGGGTTCTATGGCTACACCTTC.

The sample holds a few counts of this clone. The chain joins TRBV4-3 to TRBJ2-7, with a tentative D call TRBD1 (6 bases). The germline V gene encodes CDR1 LGHNA and CDR2 YSLEER. V lost 4 bases and J 1 base, leaving 8 bases between the germline ends. CDR3 size: 13 residues. CDR3 amino acids: CASSRDMSYEQYF. The DNA of the CDR3 is TGCGCCAGCAGCCGGGACATGTCCTACGAGCAGTACTTC.

This clone has only a few counts. J is TRBJ1-2 and V is TRBV11-3; 8 nucleotides line up with TRBD1. This CDR3 region has 15 residues. In germline, CDR1 is SGHNT, CDR2 YENEEA. The V segment lost 5 bases and the J segment 6 bases; nucleotides outside the gene matches: 11. The CDR3 bases are TGTGCCAGCAGCCTAATTTCAGGGGGCATAGATGGCTACACCTTC. Encoded protein: CASSLISGGIDGYTF. The variable domain in full, completed from reference TRBV11-3 and TRBJ1-2, reads EAGVVQSPRYKIIEKKQPVAFWCNPISGHNTLYWYLQNLGQGPELLIRYENEEAVDDSQLPKDRFSAERLKGVDSTLKIQPAELGDSAVYLCASSLISGGIDGYTFGSGTRLTVV.

V gene TRBV29-1 combines with J gene TRBJ1-2, with D possibly being TRBD1 (5 bases). Trimming stripped 6 bases from V and 6 bases from J, with 8 bases between. This CDR3 comprises 10 residues. Germline loops: CDR1 SQVTM, CDR2 ANQGSEA. In DNA form, the CDR3 reads TGCAGCGTGGGGGGGGATGGCTACACCTTC. Its protein is CSVGGDGYTF. Using reference TRBV29-1 and TRBJ1-2 for the parts outside the CDR3, the full variable domain is SAVISQKPSRDICQRGTSLTIQCQVDSQVTMMFWYRQQPGQSLTLIATANQGSEATYESGFVIDKFPISRPNLTFSTLTVSNMSPEDSSIYLCSVGGDGYTFGSGTRLTVV.

This CDR3 is CASSLMWDRAYEQYF. CDR3 in DNA: TGCGCCAGCAGCTTGATGTGGGACAGGGCCTACGAGCAGTACTTC. The chain combines TRBV5-1 with TRBJ2-7; 9 nucleotides line up with TRBD1. Germline-derived CDR1 and CDR2 are SGHRS and YFSETQ. The CDR3 has 15 amino acids. The V gene end was trimmed by 1 base and the J gene end by 2 bases; junction bases not matched to a gene: 4.

The chain is built from TRBV5-1 and TRBJ2-7, with 7 bases lining up with TRBD1. V dropped 0 bases and J dropped 7; count of bases not matched to a gene: 4. Germline V CDR1 and CDR2: SGHRS, YFSETQ. CDR3 size: 13 residues. This CDR3 reads CASSLGTGEEQYF. The DNA of the CDR3 is TGCGCCAGCAGCTTGGGTACAGGGGAAGAGCAGTACTTC.

The sample holds a few counts of this clone. The rearrangement joins TRBV18 to TRBJ1-5; TRBD1 matches at 9 bases. The germline CDR1 and CDR2 sequences are KGHSH and LQKENI. V lost 3 bases to trimming and J lost 6 bases; unmatched junction nucleotides: 6. CDR3 size: 15 residues. Here the CDR3 reads CASSPQTGGGQPQHF. The CDR3 DNA follows: TGTGCCAGCTCACCGCAAACAGGGGGCGGTCAGCCCCAGCATTTT.

The chain links TRBV11-3 to TRBJ2-1, with 9 positions matching TRBD2. Looked up from germline, CDR1 is SGHNT and CDR2 is YENEEA. CDR3 length: 15 residues. The V segment lost 4 bases and the J segment 9 bases; nucleotides outside the gene matches: 10. This CDR3 is CASSSSAGGQGEQFF. In DNA, the CDR3 is TGTGCCAGCAGCTCCTCCGCGGGGGGGCAGGGTGAGCAGTTCTTC.